Below are 25 T cell receptor beta chains sequenced from a single sample in a study of cytomegalovirus exposure and HLA in healthy donors. The PCR employed 60 Vbeta primers together with 13 Jbeta primers. The table came from immunoSEQ multiplex PCR; TCRdb's copy has only in-frame clones and leaves some out. The table has about 150,000 clones, approximately 74% seen once; the top ten hold about 2.7%. What was sequenced was PBMCs. These TCRs come from a man in his late teens or twenties in good health and CMV-seronegative.

CDR3: CASSFTGEAFF. The CDR3 DNA reads TGTGCCAGCAGCTTCACAGGGGAAGCTTTCTTT. This chain joins TRBV7-9 and TRBJ1-1, with D possibly TRBD1 on 6 matching bases. Germline V gene sequence: CDR1 SEHNR, CDR2 FQNEAQ (reference sequence). The CDR3 loop spans 11 amino acids. Trimming took off 3 bases at V and 8 bases at J, with 7 bases between the two ends.

This clone has a single count. V is TRBV18 and J is TRBJ2-5; TRBD1 agrees at 11 bases. The CDR3 loop spans 17 amino acids. Germline-derived CDR1 and CDR2 are KGHSH and LQKENI. The J segment lost 5 bases and the V segment lost 1 base, leaving 9 bases of the junction unmatched. In nucleotides, the CDR3 is TGTGCCAGCTCACCACAAGGACAGGGGGCCTCCCAGGAGACCCAGTACTTC. Translation gives CASSPQGQGASQETQYF.

The chain joins TRBV7-9 to TRBJ2-1; perhaps TRBD1 as D (5 bases). The V end was cut by 0 bases, the J end by 10 bases, with 10 bases between. From germline, CDR1 is SEHNR and CDR2 FQNEAQ (reference sequence). CDR3 length equals 13 residues. CDR3: CASSLATVREQFF. Here the CDR3 DNA reads TGTGCCAGCAGCTTAGCGACAGTGCGGGAGCAGTTCTTC.

This clone has more than one count but fewer than ten. The rearrangement links TRBV7-9 to TRBJ2-3; no clear D gene. The V gene lost 3 bases and the J gene lost 5 bases, with 9 bases spanning the gap. This CDR3 has 13 residues. Germline V lookup: CDR1 SEHNR, CDR2 FQNEAQ (reference sequence). CDR3: CASSFPRRDTQYF. CDR3 sequence (DNA): TGTGCCAGCAGCTTCCCTAGGAGAGATACGCAGTATTTT.

The rearrangement joins TRBV2 to TRBJ1-5; D is perhaps TRBD1 (6 bases). V dropped 7 bases and J dropped 4 bases, with 11 bases sitting between them. The CDR3 consists of 13 residues. The germline CDR1 and CDR2 sequences are SNHLY and FYNNEI. CDR3 protein: CASNLRGNQPQHF. Here the CDR3 DNA reads TGTGCCAGCAACCTCAGGGGAAATCAGCCCCAGCATTTT. The variable domain in full, completed from reference TRBV2 and TRBJ1-5, reads EPEVTQTPSHQVTQMGQEVILRCVPISNHLYFYWYRQILGQKVEFLVSFYNNEISEKSEIFDDQFSVERPDGSNFTLKIRSTKLEDSAMYFCASNLRGNQPQHFGDGTRLSIL.

V and J are TRBV5-1 and TRBJ2-1, with a tentative D call TRBD1 (5 bases). The CDR3 has 13 amino acids. Looked up from germline, CDR1 is SGHRS and CDR2 is YFSETQ. Trimming stripped 0 bases from V and 9 bases from J, with 10 bases between. The CDR3 loop is CASSLEQVIEQFF. CDR3 sequence (DNA): TGCGCCAGCAGCTTGGAACAGGTAATTGAGCAGTTCTTC.

This chain links TRBV6-4 with TRBJ1-2; a weak D match, TRBD1 (6 bases). V lost 0 bases to trimming and J lost 7 bases, with 12 bases between them. This CDR3 is 14 amino acids long. Germline-derived CDR1 and CDR2 are MRHNA and SNTAGT. The CDR3 here is CASSDSDTGLGYTF. DNA of the CDR3: TGTGCCAGCAGTGACTCTGATACAGGGCTTGGCTACACCTTC.

The chain carries TRBV4-1 and TRBJ2-2; possibly TRBD1 for D (5 bases). Germline V gene sequence: CDR1 MGHRA, CDR2 YSYEKL. Trimming pared 0 bases from V and 4 bases from J, leaving 15 bases between. There are 17 residues in the CDR3. CDR3 region: CASSQEGQGLGTGELFF. The CDR3 DNA reads as TGCGCCAGCAGCCAAGAAGGGCAGGGTTTGGGCACCGGGGAGCTGTTTTTT.

The chain carries TRBV4-2 and TRBJ1-1; weak D call: TRBD1 (5 bases). This CDR3 is 14 amino acids long. Germline CDR1 LGHNA, CDR2 YNFKEQ. Trimming removed 2 bases at V and 0 bases at J, with 7 bases between. This chain's CDR3 is CASSQQGLNTEAFF. CDR3 nucleotides: TGTGCCAGCAGCCAACAGGGCCTGAACACTGAAGCTTTCTTT.

The chain employs TRBV5-6 and TRBJ2-7, with D unresolved. This CDR3 comprises 14 residues. V was cut by 2 bases and J by 2 bases, with 11 bases left in between. CDR1 is SGHDT and CDR2 is YYEEEE in the germline V gene. DNA for the CDR3: TGTGCCAGCAGCTTTGATGGCCACCCCTACGAGCAGTACTTC. Its translation: CASSFDGHPYEQYF. The full variable domain, completed using reference TRBV5-6 and TRBJ2-7, is DAGVTQSPTHLIKTRGQQVTLRCSPKSGHDTVSWYQQALGQGPQFIFQYYEEEERQRGNFPDRFSGHQFPNYSSELNVNALLLGDSALYLCASSFDGHPYEQYFGPGTRLTVT.

The J gene is TRBJ2-7, the V gene TRBV6-6, with 8 bases that match TRBD2. In germline, CDR1 is MNHNY, CDR2 SVGAGI (reference sequence). After removal of 2 bases from V and 2 bases from J, the junction contained 2 bases not matched to a gene. The CDR3 is 14 residues long. The CDR3 region has the DNA TGTGCCAGCAGTTACGGCGGGGGGACCTACGAGCAGTACTTC. It codes for CASSYGGGTYEQYF.

The chain carries TRBV5-5 and TRBJ2-2; no reliable D call. Germline CDR1 and CDR2: SGHKS and YYEKEE (reference sequence). The CDR3 extends over 12 amino acids. Deletions cut 7 bases from V and 5 bases from J, with 9 bases between. CDR3 sequence: CASATETGELFF. The CDR3 coding sequence is TGTGCCAGCGCAACTGAGACCGGGGAGCTGTTTTTT. The complete variable domain, with remaining parts taken from reference TRBV5-5 and TRBJ2-2, reads DAGVTQSPTHLIKTRGQQVTLRCSPISGHKSVSWYQQVLGQGPQFIFQYYEKEERGRGNFPDRFSARQFPNYSSELNVNALLLGDSALYLCASATETGELFFGEGSRLTVL.

The rearrangement joins TRBV7-8 to TRBJ2-7; no clear D. The V and J ends lost 4 bases and 4 bases respectively, with 14 bases between them. Germline V lookup: CDR1 SGHVS, CDR2 FQNEAQ. The CDR3 length is 14 residues. As DNA, the CDR3 is TGTGCCAGCAGCTCGACACGCTTCTCTTACGAGCAGTACGTC. This translates into CASSSTRFSYEQYV.

This chain connects TRBV10-3 to TRBJ1-2; 9 bases map to TRBD1. From germline, CDR1 is ENHRY and CDR2 SYGVKD. The CDR3 is 14 amino acids. The trim removed 6 bases at V and 7 bases at J, leaving 9 bases unmatched. The CDR3: CAISPGQGQGGYTF. As DNA, the CDR3 is TGTGCCATCAGCCCCGGACAGGGGCAAGGTGGCTACACCTTC.

V and J are TRBV9 and TRBJ2-5; no definite D call. Germline CDR1 and CDR2: SGDLS and YYNGEE. V lost 0 bases, J lost 5 bases, and 8 bases lay in between. The CDR3 runs to 13 residues. The CDR3, as DNA: TGTGCCAGCAGCGTAGTGGGCCGGGAGACCCAGTACTTC. Translated: CASSVVGRETQYF.

The rearrangement uses TRBV7-9 and TRBJ2-3, with 8 bases aligning to TRBD2. Germline CDR1 and CDR2: SEHNR and FQNEAQ (reference sequence). V gave up 3 bases and J gave up 3 bases; unmatched junction bases: 8. CDR3 size: 16 residues. In DNA, the CDR3 is TGTGCCAGCAGCTTTGCCCCTAGCGGGTCGACAGATACGCAGTATTTT. Protein product: CASSFAPSGSTDTQYF.

The chain employs TRBV2 and TRBJ2-7; D may be TRBD2 (7 bases). Germline CDR1 SNHLY, CDR2 FYNNEI. This CDR3 region has 13 residues. V lost 3 bases, J lost 3 bases, and 9 bases lay in between. The CDR3 sequence is CASSDGGLYEQYV. CDR3 nucleotides: TGTGCCAGCAGTGACGGGGGGCTCTACGAGCAGTACGTC.

The genes are TRBV6-5 and TRBJ1-2; TRBD1 matches 7 bases. This CDR3 is built from 14 residues. V lost 6 bases and J lost 8; bases outside the gene matches: 12. Germline values: CDR1 MNHEY, CDR2 SVGAGI. CDR3 loop: CASSPRGPGRGYTF. The DNA of the CDR3 is TGTGCCAGCAGCCCGAGGGGGCCCGGTAGAGGCTACACCTTC.

This chain joins TRBV5-1 and TRBJ2-2, with D perhaps matching TRBD2 (6 bases). The length of the CDR3 is 14 residues. Trimming took off 0 bases at V and 8 bases at J, with 11 bases between the two ends. From germline, CDR1 is SGHRS and CDR2 YFSETQ. CDR3 DNA sequence: TGCGCCAGCAGCTTGGTTCCCGGAGGGGGGGAGCTGTTTTTT. Its protein is CASSLVPGGGELFF.

Only one count was recorded for this clone. This sequence joins TRBV21-1 and TRBJ1-5. TRBV21-1 is recorded as a pseudogene. This CDR3 has 19 residues. CDR3 sequence reads: CASSTPEKSHTGSNQPQHF. Written as DNA, the CDR3 is TGTGCCAGCAGCACCCCGGAAAAGTCCCATACGGGTAGCAATCAGCCCCAGCATTTT.

This sequence joins TRBV7-9 and TRBJ1-6, with D possibly TRBD1 on 6 matching bases. The ends were cut back, 1 base at V and 12 bases at J, with 16 bases in the middle. Germline V gene data show CDR1 as SEHNR and CDR2 as FQNEAQ (reference sequence). This CDR3 region has 15 residues. CDR3 DNA sequence: TGTGCCAGCAGCTTAGATTCTCAGGGGTTACGACCCCTCCACTTT. Protein: CASSLDSQGLRPLHF.

The chain combines TRBV4-3 with TRBJ2-2; tentative D call: TRBD2 (7 bases). Germline V gene sequence: CDR1 LGHNA, CDR2 YSLEER. V gave up 0 bases and J gave up 1 base, with 15 bases separating them. The CDR3 runs 18 residues. The CDR3 here is CASSQEGGGWLNTGELFF. As DNA, the CDR3 is TGCGCCAGCAGCCAAGAAGGGGGGGGGTGGTTGAACACCGGGGAGCTGTTTTTT.

The chain couples TRBV6-5 to TRBJ2-1, with 10 bases that match TRBD2. Germline CDR1 is MNHEY and CDR2 is SVGAGI. The V and J ends lost 4 bases and 1 base, in that order; junction bases with no gene match: 4. The CDR3 has 16 amino acids. CDR3 coding DNA: TGTGCCAGCAGTTCCGTAGCGGGGGGATCCTACAATGAGCAGTTCTTC. It is translated as CASSSVAGGSYNEQFF.

This chain links TRBV5-4 with TRBJ1-2, with 9 positions matching TRBD1. CDR3 length: 15 residues. CDR1 and CDR2 (germline): SGHNT, YYREEE (reference sequence). V shed 3 bases, J shed 8 bases, and the junction held 11 bases outside the gene matches. CDR3 sequence: CASSSGDRASHGYTF. In nucleotides, the CDR3 is TGTGCCAGCAGCTCAGGGGACAGGGCTTCACACGGCTACACCTTC.

For the CDR3, the DNA is TGTGCCAGCAGCCCTCCCCGCGAGGGCACTGAAGCTTTCTTT. Residues: CASSPPREGTEAFF. V and J are TRBV7-9 and TRBJ1-1; D is ambiguous. V lost 5 bases, J lost 4 bases, and 14 bases lay in between. The CDR3 sequence is 14 residues long. Germline assignment: CDR1 SEHNR and CDR2 FQNEAQ (reference sequence).